This is a list of T cell receptor beta chains from one sample in a study of long-term antiretroviral therapy in people with HIV. Clones were read by immunoSEQ multiplex PCR, and TCRdb kept only the in-frame ones, dropping some. This sample carries 44,000 or so clones, about 95% of them seen once, and the ten largest clones take less than 3%. Sequences were derived from unsorted PBMCs, sampled 3.7 years after starting antiretroviral therapy. These receptors came from a woman in her forties or fifties with HIV. Each CDR3 is given with its conserved first and last residue. The D gene is left open where the match is weak. For some rows the clone size is stated as once, few or many, or as a class when expanded; others skip it.

d_call	v_call	j_call	clone_size	cdr3_aa	cdr3_nt
TRBD1	TRBV5-5	TRBJ1-2	NA	CASSFDGDSALSGYTF	TGTGCCAGCAGCTTTGACGGGGACAGCGCCCTATCAGGCTACACCTTC
NA	TRBV9	TRBJ1-2	NA	CASSVVPGEQYGYTF	TGTGCCAGCAGCGTAGTGCCAGGGGAACAGTATGGCTACACCTTC
NA	TRBV6-7	TRBJ2-7	NA	CASPSPNEQYF	TGTGCCAGCCCGTCCCCTAACGAGCAGTACTTC
TRBD1	TRBV30	TRBJ1-5	NA	CAWSSGTVHQPQHF	TGTGCCTGGAGCTCCGGGACAGTGCATCAGCCCCAGCATTTT
NA	TRBV5-1	TRBJ2-3	once	CASSPSFASTDTQYF	TGCGCCAGCAGCCCCAGCTTCGCTAGCACAGATACGCAGTATTTT
TRBD1	TRBV11-2	TRBJ2-5	once	CASSLTGGAGETQYF	TGTGCCAGCAGCTTGACAGGGGGCGCGGGGGAGACCCAGTACTTC
NA	TRBV7-2	TRBJ2-3	NA	CASSLSRADTQYF	TGTGCCAGCAGCTTATCCAGGGCAGATACGCAGTATTTT
TRBD2	TRBV2	TRBJ2-1	NA	CASSEGLAGGNEQFF	TGTGCCAGCAGTGAAGGACTAGCGGGGGGAAATGAGCAGTTCTTC
NA	TRBV5-4	TRBJ1-1	NA	CASSFGGLRTEAFF	TGTGCCAGCAGCTTCGGCGGACTCAGGACTGAAGCTTTCTTT
NA	TRBV2	TRBJ2-3	few	CASSESTTRSTDTQYF	TGTGCCAGCAGTGAATCGACCACAAGAAGCACAGATACGCAGTATTTT
NA	TRBV7-2	TRBJ1-6	NA	CASSPHGQGGSPLHF	TGTGCCAGCAGCCCACATGGCCAGGGAGGTTCACCCCTCCACTTT
TRBD1	TRBV27	TRBJ1-1	NA	CASSLSAGGPPEAFF	TGTGCCAGCAGTTTATCGGCAGGGGGCCCGCCTGAAGCTTTCTTT
NA	TRBV30	TRBJ1-2	NA	CAWSSENYGYTF	TGTGCCTGGAGCTCCGAAAACTATGGCTACACCTTC
NA	TRBV15	TRBJ1-3	NA	CATSRGSGGRSGNTIYF	TGTGCCACCAGCAGAGGATCGGGGGGGCGCTCTGGAAACACCATATATTTT
TRBD1	TRBV7-7	TRBJ2-2	NA	CASSSGQGAGTGELFF	TGTGCTAGCAGTTCTGGACAGGGGGCTGGGACCGGGGAGCTGTTTTTT
NA	TRBV20-1	TRBJ2-3	NA	CSAQDTDTQYF	TGCAGTGCCCAGGACACAGATACGCAGTATTTT
TRBD1	TRBV6-5	TRBJ1-6	NA	CASSYGGQGTSPLHF	TGTGCCAGCAGTTACGGGGGACAGGGAACTTCACCCCTCCACTTT
NA	TRBV6-5	TRBJ2-5	NA	CASSYGQPGGATQYF	TGTGCCAGCAGTTACGGACAGCCGGGTGGGGCGACCCAGTACTTC
NA	TRBV29-1	TRBJ2-2	NA	CSVVTLTGELFF	TGCAGCGTTGTAACTCTCACCGGGGAGCTGTTTTTT
NA	TRBV5-1	TRBJ1-6	NA	CASSLASGYSPLHF	TGCGCCAGCAGCTTGGCTAGCGGGTATTCACCCCTCCACTTT
TRBD1	TRBV5-4	TRBJ1-3	NA	CASSDNRGQAGNTIYF	TGTGCCAGCAGCGACAACAGGGGGCAGGCTGGAAACACCATATATTTT
NA	TRBV7-9	TRBJ2-1	NA	CASSSGRGDEQFF	TGTGCCAGCAGCTCCGGACGGGGCGATGAGCAGTTCTTC
NA	TRBV30	TRBJ1-4	NA	CAWSVQGRGGEKLFF	TGTGCCTGGAGTGTACAGGGCAGGGGAGGCGAAAAACTGTTTTTT
TRBD1	TRBV10-3	TRBJ1-1	NA	CAISGNPGQGRPEAFF	TGTGCCATCAGTGGAAACCCGGGACAGGGGAGGCCTGAAGCTTTCTTT